The 22 T cell receptor beta chains presented below share a single source sample, sequenced in a study of T cell changes during pregnancy in multiple sclerosis. Assay used: immunoSEQ multiplex PCR; TCRdb lists only in-frame clones, some missing. The sample shows 60,000 or so clones, roughly nine tenths of them seen only once. The specimen comprised peripheral blood, sampled in the first trimester of pregnancy. The source of these receptors is a female donor with multiple sclerosis, enrolled in a pregnancy study.

The J gene is TRBJ2-7, the V gene TRBV7-6; TRBD2 aligns across 7 bases. This CDR3 has 15 amino acids. The V segment lost 5 bases and the J segment 4 bases; nucleotides outside the gene matches: 11. CDR1 is SGHVS and CDR2 is FNYEAQ in the germline V gene. CDR3 region: CASSPMRGRDYEQYF. CDR3 DNA sequence: TGTGCCAGCAGCCCCATGAGAGGGAGGGATTACGAGCAGTACTTC.

The chain joins TRBV6-5 to TRBJ2-7, with 7 nucleotides matching TRBD1. The CDR3 is made up of 15 amino acids. With 4 bases clipped from V and 4 bases from J, the junction kept 10 bases outside the gene matches. The V gene's germline CDR1 is MNHEY and CDR2 SVGAGI. The CDR3: CASSSSGTEEYEQYF. DNA for the CDR3: TGTGCCAGCAGTTCCTCCGGGACAGAGGAGTACGAGCAGTACTTC.

CDR3 protein: CASGQGIRTEAFF. Written as DNA, the CDR3 is TGTGCCAGCGGACAGGGAATTAGAACTGAAGCTTTCTTT. The chain has TRBV6-5 and TRBJ1-1, with TRBD1 matching over 8 bases. With 8 bases clipped from V and 5 bases from J, the junction kept 7 bases outside the gene matches. The CDR3 contains 13 residues. CDR1 MNHEY and CDR2 SVGAGI come from the germline V gene.

A note on this clone: Within the sample, other DNA sequences also encode this same CDR3. This sequence joins TRBV30 and TRBJ1-5, with a possible D match to TRBD1 (5 bases). Between the trimmed V and J ends, which lost 3 bases and 4 bases, there was a span of 10 bases. CDR3 length: 13 amino acids. Germline V CDR1 and CDR2: GTSNPN, SVGIG (reference sequence). In nucleotides, the CDR3 is TGTGCCTGGAGCGCCGGGGGGAATCAGCCCCAGCATTTT. Amino acid sequence: CAWSAGGNQPQHF.

Concerning this clone: Its ends do not fully match the called genes, so a read error is possible. The V and J genes are TRBV6-1 and TRBJ1-2; 7 nucleotides align to TRBD1. Germline CDR1 MNHNS, CDR2 SASEGT. This CDR3 region has 14 residues. CDR3 residues: CASRGNPADRDSYF. The DNA for the CDR3 is TGTGCCAGCAGGGGGAATCCTGCTGATCGGGACAGTTACTTC.

The rearrangement joins TRBV2 to TRBJ2-3, with 10 bases aligning to TRBD2. The length of the CDR3 is 15 residues. Germline V gene data show CDR1 as SNHLY and CDR2 as FYNNEI. V lost 6 bases, J lost 1 base, and 4 bases stayed unmatched. For the CDR3, the DNA is TGTGCCAGCAGGGTCCTAGCGGGGGGCACAGATACGCAGTATTTT. Amino acids: CASRVLAGGTDTQYF.

This sequence joins TRBV4-1 and TRBJ2-5; D possibly corresponds to TRBD1 (5 bases). From germline, CDR1 is MGHRA and CDR2 YSYEKL. Trimming cost V 3 bases and J 4 bases, with 18 bases left between them. The CDR3 sequence is 16 residues long. CDR3 sequence: CASSQADTGRGETQYF. The CDR3 coding sequence is TGCGCCAGCAGCCAGGCCGACACCGGAAGGGGAGAGACCCAGTACTTC.

In nucleotides, the CDR3 is TGTGCCATCTTCCCCGGCCAGGGGCTTGGGCCGGAGAATGGCTACACCTTC. Protein product: CAIFPGQGLGPENGYTF. V gene TRBV10-3 combines with J gene TRBJ1-2, with a weak D call TRBD1 (6 bases). This CDR3 is built from 17 residues. V was pared by 8 bases and J by 6 bases, with 28 bases between. Germline V gene data show CDR1 as ENHRY and CDR2 as SYGVKD.

The genes are TRBV18 and TRBJ2-7, with a tentative D call TRBD1 (6 bases). This CDR3 spans 15 amino acids. Germline CDR1 and CDR2: KGHSH and LQKENI. Trimming took 2 bases from V and 2 from J, leaving 13 bases between them. CDR3 bases: TGTGCCAGCTCACCAGGGCAGGGGTTCACCTACGAGCAGTACTTC. It codes for CASSPGQGFTYEQYF.

The chain carries TRBV5-6 and TRBJ1-6; D ambiguous. Germline lookup yields CDR1 SGHDT and CDR2 YYEEEE. Trimming removed 3 bases from V and 3 bases from J, with 10 bases in between. CDR3 size: 15 residues. CDR3 coding DNA: TGTGCCAGCAGCTCCGCAGATGTCTATAATTCACCCCTCCACTTT. The encoded protein is CASSSADVYNSPLHF.

The rearrangement joins TRBV5-1 to TRBJ1-5; TRBD1 aligns across 10 bases. The CDR3 has 15 residues. CDR1 and CDR2 (germline): SGHRS, YFSETQ. The V gene end was trimmed by 2 bases and the J gene end by 8 bases; junction bases not matched to a gene: 7. The CDR3 loop reads CASSFGGQGGEPQHF. The CDR3 DNA follows: TGCGCCAGCAGCTTCGGAGGACAGGGGGGTGAGCCCCAGCATTTT.

The chain couples TRBV7-6 to TRBJ2-2; 11 bases fit TRBD2. The CDR3 loop spans 17 amino acids. CDR1 SGHVS and CDR2 FNYEAQ come from the germline V gene. V shed 5 bases, J shed 1 base, and the junction held 6 bases outside the gene matches. CDR3 sequence (DNA): TGTGCCAGCAGCGTTGGGACTAGCGGCTTGAACACCGGGGAGCTGTTTTTT. Encoded protein: CASSVGTSGLNTGELFF.

The gene calls are TRBV7-9 and TRBJ2-6; D is perhaps TRBD1 (6 bases). Germline V lookup: CDR1 SEHNR, CDR2 FQNEAQ (reference sequence). Trimming took 5 bases from V and 0 from J, leaving 17 bases between them. The CDR3 loop spans 18 amino acids. Here the CDR3 reads CASSVLHGRGSGANVLTF. CDR3 nucleotide sequence: TGTGCCAGCAGCGTACTCCACGGCAGGGGCTCTGGGGCCAACGTCCTGACTTTC.

The chain employs TRBV5-1 and TRBJ1-3, with D possibly being TRBD1 (5 bases). V was shortened by 0 bases and J by 0 bases, with 16 bases between the two germline ends. This CDR3 comprises 18 residues. Looked up from germline, CDR1 is SGHRS and CDR2 is YFSETQ. CDR3 DNA: TGCGCCAGCAGCTTGGTAGTCGCTGGGGGGACCTCTGGAAACACCATATATTTT. As protein: CASSLVVAGGTSGNTIYF.

There are many counts of this clone. The CDR3 DNA follows: TGTGCCAGCAGTCCGGGTGGCAGTTTCTTCTATGGCTACACCTTC. Amino acid sequence: CASSPGGSFFYGYTF. The V gene is TRBV6-5, the J gene TRBJ1-2, with no clear D. Germline CDR1 is MNHEY and CDR2 is SVGAGI. There are 15 residues in the CDR3. Trimming left V 5 bases short and J 4 bases short, with 17 bases between.

The J gene is TRBJ2-3, the V gene TRBV11-2; tentative D call: TRBD2 (7 bases). CDR1 is SGHAT and CDR2 is FQNNGV in the germline V gene. Trimming removed 2 bases at V and 2 bases at J, with 14 bases between. This CDR3 spans 16 amino acids. The DNA for the CDR3 is TGTGCCAGCAGCTTATGGGGAGGGGGGAACACAGATACGCAGTATTTT. Translating gives CASSLWGGGNTDTQYF.

The chain has TRBV7-9 and TRBJ2-1, with 7 bases matching TRBD1. From germline, CDR1 is SEHNR and CDR2 FQNEAQ (reference sequence). The CDR3 runs 15 residues. Losses at the gene ends were 4 bases for V and 6 bases for J; bases not matched to a gene: 9. For the CDR3, the DNA is TGTGCCAGCAGCTCCTATTATACAGGGGTCAATGAGCAGTTCTTC. It codes for CASSSYYTGVNEQFF.

The rearrangement links TRBV4-3 to TRBJ1-1; TRBD1 aligns across 7 bases. This CDR3 is 17 amino acids long. Germline CDR1 and CDR2: LGHNA and YSLEER. V lost 4 bases and J lost 3; bases outside the gene matches: 14. For the CDR3, the DNA is TGCGCCAGCAGCCTGGAGGGCCCGACAGGGTTGGACACTGAAGCTTTCTTT. Translating it yields CASSLEGPTGLDTEAFF.

The J gene is TRBJ2-3, the V gene TRBV4-3; the D gene is possibly TRBD2 (5 bases). Trimming took off 0 bases at V and 3 bases at J, with 7 bases between the two ends. Germline CDR1 and CDR2: LGHNA and YSLEER. The CDR3 has 14 amino acids. The CDR3 sequence: CASSQDTGTDTQYF. The CDR3 DNA reads TGCGCCAGCAGCCAAGATACGGGGACAGATACGCAGTATTTT.

J is TRBJ1-6 and V is TRBV9; possible D gene TRBD1, 5 bases. The CDR3 is made up of 16 amino acids. The germline V and J ends were trimmed by 0 bases and 11 bases, with 18 bases remaining between them. CDR1 is SGDLS and CDR2 is YYNGEE in the germline V gene. Written as DNA, the CDR3 is TGTGCCAGCAGCGTAGGGGGACTTCACACGAGCGCACCCCTCCACTTT. Translated: CASSVGGLHTSAPLHF.

J is TRBJ1-5 and V is TRBV19; D may be TRBD1 (6 bases). V lost 7 bases to trimming and J lost 1 base, with 11 bases between them. Germline values: CDR1 LNHDA, CDR2 SQIVND (reference sequence). The CDR3 is 14 amino acids. The CDR3, as DNA: TGTGCCAGTAAAGGGGGTTGGAGCAATCAGCCCCAGCATTTT. It yields the protein CASKGGWSNQPQHF.

The chain is built from TRBV4-2 and TRBJ1-1; 7 bases agree with TRBD1. Losses at the gene ends were 3 bases for V and 3 bases for J; bases not matched to a gene: 7. CDR1 and CDR2 (germline): LGHNA, YNFKEQ. The CDR3 loop spans 15 amino acids. For the CDR3, the DNA is TGTGCCAGCAGCCAGCTACAGGGGAGCGACACTGAAGCTTTCTTT. This gives the protein CASSQLQGSDTEAFF.